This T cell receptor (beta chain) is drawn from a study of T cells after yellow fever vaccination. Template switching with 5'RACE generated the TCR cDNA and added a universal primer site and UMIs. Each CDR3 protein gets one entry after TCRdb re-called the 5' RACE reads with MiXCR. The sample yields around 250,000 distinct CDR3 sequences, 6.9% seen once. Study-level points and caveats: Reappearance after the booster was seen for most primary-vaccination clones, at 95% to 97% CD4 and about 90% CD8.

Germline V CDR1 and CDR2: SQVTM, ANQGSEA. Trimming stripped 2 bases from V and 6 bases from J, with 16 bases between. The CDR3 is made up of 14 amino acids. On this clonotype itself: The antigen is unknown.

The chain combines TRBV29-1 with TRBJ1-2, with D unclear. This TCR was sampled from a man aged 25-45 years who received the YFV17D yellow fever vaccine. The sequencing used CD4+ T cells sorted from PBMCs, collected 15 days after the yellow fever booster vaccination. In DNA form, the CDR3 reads TGCAGCGTTGAACGTCTCACCTTGGCGGATGGCTACACCTTC. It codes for CSVERLTLADGYTF.